This T cell receptor (beta chain) emerged from a study of T-cell reconstitution after alpha-beta-depleted transplantation in children. Overall study findings and caveats: Some patients' high day-60 TCRbeta diversity was attributed to recipient cells surviving conditioning. Alpha-beta T cells present about two months after transplant were reported to originate from several hundred expanded graft clones. Newly made T cells mostly supplied T-cell counts and diversity one year after transplant.

Comment on this clonotype: No antigen is known for it. Germline is not matched at one junction end, which may reflect a read error.

This sample's TCRbeta library carried unique molecular identifier barcodes. From the PCR reads, TCRdb called clonotypes with MiXCR, one entry per CDR3 protein. Of about 200,000 distinct CDR3 sequences listed, roughly 9.1% are singletons. The sequence was obtained from a male patient aged 2-15 years who had a stem cell transplant for acute myeloid leukemia, so the T cells may come from the graft donor. The sample in question was PBMCs, mostly from graft donor cells, obtained 360 days after TCRalphabeta/CD19-depleted stem cell transplant.

The CDR3 protein is CAISFSGMVGELFF. The DNA for the CDR3 is TGTGCCATCAGCTTCAGCGGTATGGTCGGGGAGTTGTTTTTT. This chain uses TRBV10-3 with TRBJ2-2; TRBD2 is a possible D gene (5 bases). Looked up from germline, CDR1 is ENHRY and CDR2 is SYGVKD. The CDR3 loop spans 14 amino acids.